This T cell receptor (beta chain) appears in the sequencing data of a study of early T cells in non-severe SARS-CoV-2 infection. Germline CDR1 and CDR2: MDHEN and SYDVKM. V lost 10 bases and J lost 0, with 12 bases in between. The CDR3 extends over 14 amino acids. Each CDR3 protein is one row after TCRdb ran MiXCR on the 5' RACE reads. The profile shows about 30,000 distinct CDR3 sequences, 4.5% to 6% of them singletons. In this sample, this clonotype turned up many times. The rearrangement joins TRBV28 to TRBJ2-2, with D perhaps assigned TRBD1 or TRBD2 (5 bases each). The sequenced material came from whole blood. The clonotype originates from an adult who was a healthcare worker with PCR-confirmed SARS-CoV-2 infection or an uninfected control (not recorded which). CDR3 bases: TGTGCCACCCTGTGGGGGACGAACACCGGGGAGCTGTTTTTT. This codes for CATLWGTNTGELFF.